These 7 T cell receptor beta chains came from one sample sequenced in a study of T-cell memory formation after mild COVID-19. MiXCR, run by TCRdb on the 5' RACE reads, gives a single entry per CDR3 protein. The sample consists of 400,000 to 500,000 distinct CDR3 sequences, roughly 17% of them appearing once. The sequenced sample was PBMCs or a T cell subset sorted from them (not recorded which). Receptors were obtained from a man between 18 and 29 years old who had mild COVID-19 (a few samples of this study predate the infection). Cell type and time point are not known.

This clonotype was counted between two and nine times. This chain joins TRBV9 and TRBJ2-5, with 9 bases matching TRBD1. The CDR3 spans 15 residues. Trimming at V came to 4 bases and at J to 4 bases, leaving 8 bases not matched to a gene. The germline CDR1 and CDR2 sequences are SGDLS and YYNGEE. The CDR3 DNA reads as TGTGCCAGCAGCCCCCCCAAGACAGGGGGAGAGACCCAGTACTTC. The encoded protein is CASSPPKTGGETQYF.

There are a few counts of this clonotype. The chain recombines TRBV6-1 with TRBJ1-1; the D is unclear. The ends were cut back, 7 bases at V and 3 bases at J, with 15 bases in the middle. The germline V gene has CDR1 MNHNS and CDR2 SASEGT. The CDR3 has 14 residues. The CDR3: CASTAGEGDTEAFF. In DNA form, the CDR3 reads TGTGCCAGCACCGCGGGAGAGGGCGACACTGAAGCTTTCTTT.

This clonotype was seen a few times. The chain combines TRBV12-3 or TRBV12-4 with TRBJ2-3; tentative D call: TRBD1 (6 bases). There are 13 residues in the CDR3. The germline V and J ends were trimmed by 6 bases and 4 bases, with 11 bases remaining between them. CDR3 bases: TGTGCCAGCAGCCGACGGACAGCAGATACGCAGTATTTT. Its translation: CASSRRTADTQYF.

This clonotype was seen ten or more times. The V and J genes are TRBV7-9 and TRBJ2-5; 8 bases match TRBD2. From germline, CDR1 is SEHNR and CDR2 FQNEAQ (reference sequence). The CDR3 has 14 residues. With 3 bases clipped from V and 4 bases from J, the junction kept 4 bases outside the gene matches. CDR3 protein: CASSFPGLGETQYF. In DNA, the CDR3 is TGTGCCAGCAGCTTTCCGGGACTAGGAGAGACCCAGTACTTC.

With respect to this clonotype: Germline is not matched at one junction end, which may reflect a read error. The CDR3 region has the DNA TGCGCCGGCAGCCAAGATCCGACAAGCTTAGACGAGCAGTACTTC. Residues: CAGSQDPTSLDEQYF. The chain links TRBV4-3 to TRBJ2-7; D unclear. The CDR3 consists of 15 residues. CDR1 LGHNA and CDR2 YSLEER come from the germline V gene.

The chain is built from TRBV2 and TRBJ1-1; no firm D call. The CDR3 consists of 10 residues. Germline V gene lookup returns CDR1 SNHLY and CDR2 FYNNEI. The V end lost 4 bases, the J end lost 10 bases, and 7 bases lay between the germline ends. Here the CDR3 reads CASSAAGAFF. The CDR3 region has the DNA TGTGCCAGCAGTGCCGCGGGAGCTTTCTTT.

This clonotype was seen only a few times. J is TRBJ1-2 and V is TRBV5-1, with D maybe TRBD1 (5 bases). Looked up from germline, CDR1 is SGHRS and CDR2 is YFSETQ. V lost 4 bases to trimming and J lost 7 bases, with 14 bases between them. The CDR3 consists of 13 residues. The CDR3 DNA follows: TGCGCCAGCAGCGGCCACTGGGACGGTGGCTACACCTTC. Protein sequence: CASSGHWDGGYTF.